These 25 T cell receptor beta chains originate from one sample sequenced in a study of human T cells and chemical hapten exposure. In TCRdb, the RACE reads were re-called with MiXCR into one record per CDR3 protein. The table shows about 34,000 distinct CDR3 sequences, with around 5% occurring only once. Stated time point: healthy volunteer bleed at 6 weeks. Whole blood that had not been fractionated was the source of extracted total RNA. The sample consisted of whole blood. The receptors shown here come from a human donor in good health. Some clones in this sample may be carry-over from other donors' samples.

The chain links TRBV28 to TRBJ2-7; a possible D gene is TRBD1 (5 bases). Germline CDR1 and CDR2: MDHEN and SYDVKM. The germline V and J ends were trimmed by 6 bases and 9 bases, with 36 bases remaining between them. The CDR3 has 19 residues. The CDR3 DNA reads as TGTGCCAGCAGCTCCGCCCGACACGCGGACAAACCTTACCATCCGATGCAGTACTTC. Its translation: CASSSARHADKPYHPMQYF.

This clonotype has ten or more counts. This chain's CDR3 is CALGTGGHEQYF. CDR3 DNA sequence: TGTGCTCTGGGGACAGGGGGACACGAGCAGTACTTC. The rearrangement links TRBV30 to TRBJ2-7; TRBD1 aligns across 11 bases. Germline V gives CDR1 GTSNPN, CDR2 SVGIG (reference sequence). This CDR3 contains 12 residues.

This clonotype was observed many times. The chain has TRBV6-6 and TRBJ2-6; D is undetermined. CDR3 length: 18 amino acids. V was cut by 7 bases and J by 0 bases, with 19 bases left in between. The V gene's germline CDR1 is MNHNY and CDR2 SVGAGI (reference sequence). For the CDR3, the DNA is TGTGCCAGCACCACTGTCGGGCCTTCTAGCTCTGGGGCCAACGTCCTGACTTTC. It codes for CASTTVGPSSSGANVLTF.

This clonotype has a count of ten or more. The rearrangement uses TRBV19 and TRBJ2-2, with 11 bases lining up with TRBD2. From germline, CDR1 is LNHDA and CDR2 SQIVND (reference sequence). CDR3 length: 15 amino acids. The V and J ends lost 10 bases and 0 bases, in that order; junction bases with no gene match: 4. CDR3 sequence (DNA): TGTGCCACTTCGGGACTAGCGGCGAACACCGGGGAGCTGTTTTTT. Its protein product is CATSGLAANTGELFF. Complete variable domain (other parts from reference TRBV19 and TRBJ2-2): DGGITQSPKYLFRKEGQNVTLSCEQNLNHDAMYWYRQDPGQGLRLIYYSQIVNDFQKGDIAEGYSVSREKKESFPLTVTSAQKNPTAFYLCATSGLAANTGELFFGEGSRLTVL.

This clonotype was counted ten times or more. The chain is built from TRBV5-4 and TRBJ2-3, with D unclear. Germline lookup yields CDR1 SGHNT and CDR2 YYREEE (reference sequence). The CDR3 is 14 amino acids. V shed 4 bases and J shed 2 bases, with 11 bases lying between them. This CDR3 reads CASSERSPTDTQYF. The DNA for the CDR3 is TGTGCCAGCAGCGAACGGTCCCCCACAGATACGCAGTATTTT.

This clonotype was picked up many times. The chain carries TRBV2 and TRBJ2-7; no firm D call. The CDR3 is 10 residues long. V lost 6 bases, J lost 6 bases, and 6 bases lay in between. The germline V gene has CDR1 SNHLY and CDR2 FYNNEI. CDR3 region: CASRMAEQYF. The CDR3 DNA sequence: TGTGCCAGCAGGATGGCCGAGCAGTACTTC. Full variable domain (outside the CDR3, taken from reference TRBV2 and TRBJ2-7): EPEVTQTPSHQVTQMGQEVILRCVPISNHLYFYWYRQILGQKVEFLVSFYNNEISEKSEIFDDQFSVERPDGSNFTLKIRSTKLEDSAMYFCASRMAEQYFGPGTRLTVT.

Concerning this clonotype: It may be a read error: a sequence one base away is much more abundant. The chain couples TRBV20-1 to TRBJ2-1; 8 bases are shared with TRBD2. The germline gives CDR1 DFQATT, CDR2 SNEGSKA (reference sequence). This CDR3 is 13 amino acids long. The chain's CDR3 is CIAFRTSKHEQFF. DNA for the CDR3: TGCATTGCTTTTAGGACTAGCAAGCATGAGCAGTTCTTC.

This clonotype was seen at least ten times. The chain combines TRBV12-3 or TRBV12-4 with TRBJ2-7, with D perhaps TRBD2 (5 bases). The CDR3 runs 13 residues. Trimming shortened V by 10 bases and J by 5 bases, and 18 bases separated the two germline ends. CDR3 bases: TGTGCCATCACCCCTGGACTGGGCAACGAGCAGTACTTC. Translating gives CAITPGLGNEQYF.

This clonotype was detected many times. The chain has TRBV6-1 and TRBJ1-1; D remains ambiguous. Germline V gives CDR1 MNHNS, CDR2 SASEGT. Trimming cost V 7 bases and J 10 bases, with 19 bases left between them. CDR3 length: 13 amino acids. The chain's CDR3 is CASTEPVPGIAFF. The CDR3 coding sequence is TGTGCCAGCACCGAACCCGTCCCCGGGATAGCTTTCTTT.

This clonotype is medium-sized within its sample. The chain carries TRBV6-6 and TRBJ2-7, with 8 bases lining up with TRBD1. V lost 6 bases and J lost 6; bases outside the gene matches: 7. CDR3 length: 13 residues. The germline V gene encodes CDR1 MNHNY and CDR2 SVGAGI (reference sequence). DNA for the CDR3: TGTGCCAGCAGCCGCGGACAGGGTGCCGAGCAGTACTTC. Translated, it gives CASSRGQGAEQYF.

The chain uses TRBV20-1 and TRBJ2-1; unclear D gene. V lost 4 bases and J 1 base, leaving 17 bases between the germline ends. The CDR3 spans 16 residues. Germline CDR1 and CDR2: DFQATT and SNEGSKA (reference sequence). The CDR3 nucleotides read TGCAGTGCTACAAAAAGAGAGGCAGATTCCTACAATGAGCAGTTCTTC. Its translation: CSATKREADSYNEQFF.

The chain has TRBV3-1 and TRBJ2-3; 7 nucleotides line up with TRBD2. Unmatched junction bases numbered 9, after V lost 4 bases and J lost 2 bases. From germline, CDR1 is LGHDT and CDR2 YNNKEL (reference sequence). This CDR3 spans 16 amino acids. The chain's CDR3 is CASSLSGSRFTDTQYF. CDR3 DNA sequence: TGTGCCAGCAGCCTTAGCGGGTCCCGATTCACAGATACGCAGTATTTT.

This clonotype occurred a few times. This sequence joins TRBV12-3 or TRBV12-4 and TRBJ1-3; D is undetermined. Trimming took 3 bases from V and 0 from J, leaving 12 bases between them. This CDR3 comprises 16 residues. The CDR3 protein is CASSLASGLSGNTIYF. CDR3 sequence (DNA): TGTGCCAGCAGTTTGGCCTCAGGACTCTCTGGAAACACCATATATTTT.

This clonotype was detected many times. CDR3 sequence: CASTRGTSGNNEQFF. CDR3 DNA sequence: TGTGCCAGCACTCGCGGGACTAGCGGGAACAATGAGCAGTTCTTC. The rearrangement joins TRBV6-1 to TRBJ2-1, with TRBD2 identical over 13 bases. The CDR3 covers 15 residues. Germline V gene sequence: CDR1 MNHNS, CDR2 SASEGT. V was pared by 7 bases and J by 5 bases, with 5 bases of the junction left unmatched.

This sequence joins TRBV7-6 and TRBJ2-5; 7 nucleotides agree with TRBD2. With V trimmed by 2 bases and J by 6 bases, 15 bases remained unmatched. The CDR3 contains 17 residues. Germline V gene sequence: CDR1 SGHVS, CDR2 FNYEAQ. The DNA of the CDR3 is TGTGCCAGCAGCTTACCTTACCGGGCGGGAGTCGGGAAGACCCAGTACTTC. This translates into CASSLPYRAGVGKTQYF.

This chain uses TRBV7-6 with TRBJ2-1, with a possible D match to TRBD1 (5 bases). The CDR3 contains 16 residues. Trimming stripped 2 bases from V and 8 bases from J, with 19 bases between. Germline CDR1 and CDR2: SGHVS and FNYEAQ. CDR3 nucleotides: TGTGCCAGCAGCTTATCTGGGGCGAGTAAGCCCCATGAGCAGTTCTTC. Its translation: CASSLSGASKPHEQFF.

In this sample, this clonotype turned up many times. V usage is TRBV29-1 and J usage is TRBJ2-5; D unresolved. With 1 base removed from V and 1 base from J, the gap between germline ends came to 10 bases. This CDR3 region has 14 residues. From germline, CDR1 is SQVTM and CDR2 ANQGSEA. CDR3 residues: CSVEGVAAQETQYF. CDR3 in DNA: TGCAGCGTTGAAGGGGTCGCGGCCCAAGAGACCCAGTACTTC.

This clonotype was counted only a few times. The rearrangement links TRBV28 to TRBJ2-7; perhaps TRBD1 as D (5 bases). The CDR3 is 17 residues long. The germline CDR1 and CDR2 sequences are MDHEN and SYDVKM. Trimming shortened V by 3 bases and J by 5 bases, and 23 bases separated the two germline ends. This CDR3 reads CASSFGQGPGVLNEQYF. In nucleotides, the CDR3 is TGTGCCAGCAGTTTTGGACAAGGACCAGGCGTATTAAACGAGCAGTACTTC.

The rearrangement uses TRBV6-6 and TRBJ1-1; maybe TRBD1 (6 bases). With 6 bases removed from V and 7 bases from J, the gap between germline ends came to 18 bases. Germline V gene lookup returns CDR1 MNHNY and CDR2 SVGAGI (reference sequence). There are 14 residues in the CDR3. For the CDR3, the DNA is TGTGCCAGCAGCATCGAACAGGGTATGCATGAAGCTTTCTTT. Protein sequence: CASSIEQGMHEAFF.

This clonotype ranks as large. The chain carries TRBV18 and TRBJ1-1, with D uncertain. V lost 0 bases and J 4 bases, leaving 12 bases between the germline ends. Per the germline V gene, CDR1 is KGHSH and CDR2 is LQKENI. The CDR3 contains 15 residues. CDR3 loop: CASSPPSAGSTEAFF. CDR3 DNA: TGTGCCAGCTCACCACCAAGTGCTGGGAGCACTGAAGCTTTCTTT.

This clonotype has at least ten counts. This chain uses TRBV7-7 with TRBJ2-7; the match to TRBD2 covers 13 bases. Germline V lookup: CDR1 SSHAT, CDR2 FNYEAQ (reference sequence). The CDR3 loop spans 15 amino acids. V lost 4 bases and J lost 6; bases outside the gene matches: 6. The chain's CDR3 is CASSSGLAGVSEQYF. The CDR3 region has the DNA TGTGCCAGCAGCTCCGGACTAGCGGGGGTGTCCGAGCAGTACTTC.

The CDR3: CASSVAGTVGLNYGYTF. The CDR3, as DNA: TGTGCCAGCAGCGTAGCTGGGACAGTGGGCCTCAACTATGGCTACACCTTC. This chain uses TRBV9 with TRBJ1-2; 7 positions agree with TRBD1. This CDR3 contains 17 residues. Germline V gives CDR1 SGDLS, CDR2 YYNGEE. With 0 bases clipped from V and 2 bases from J, the junction kept 10 bases outside the gene matches.

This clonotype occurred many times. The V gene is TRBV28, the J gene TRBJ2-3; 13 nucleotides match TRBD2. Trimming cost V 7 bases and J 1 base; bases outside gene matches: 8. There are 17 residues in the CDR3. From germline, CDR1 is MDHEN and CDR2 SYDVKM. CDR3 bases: TGTGCCAGCAAAGGACTAGCGGGAGTGGAAGGCACAGATACGCAGTATTTT. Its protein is CASKGLAGVEGTDTQYF.

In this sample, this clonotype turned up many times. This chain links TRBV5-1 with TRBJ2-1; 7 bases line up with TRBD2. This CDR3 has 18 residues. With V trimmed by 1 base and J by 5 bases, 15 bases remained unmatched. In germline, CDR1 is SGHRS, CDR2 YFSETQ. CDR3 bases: TGCGCCAGCAGCTTGTTTGCAAGAAGCGGGACCATCAACAATGAGCAGTTCTTC. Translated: CASSLFARSGTINNEQFF.

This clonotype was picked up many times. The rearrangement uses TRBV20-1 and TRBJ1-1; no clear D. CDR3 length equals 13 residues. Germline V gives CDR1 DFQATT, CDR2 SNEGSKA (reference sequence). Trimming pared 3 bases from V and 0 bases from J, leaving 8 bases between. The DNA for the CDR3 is TGCAGTGCTAGGAGTGATATGAACACTGAAGCTTTCTTT. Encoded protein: CSARSDMNTEAFF.